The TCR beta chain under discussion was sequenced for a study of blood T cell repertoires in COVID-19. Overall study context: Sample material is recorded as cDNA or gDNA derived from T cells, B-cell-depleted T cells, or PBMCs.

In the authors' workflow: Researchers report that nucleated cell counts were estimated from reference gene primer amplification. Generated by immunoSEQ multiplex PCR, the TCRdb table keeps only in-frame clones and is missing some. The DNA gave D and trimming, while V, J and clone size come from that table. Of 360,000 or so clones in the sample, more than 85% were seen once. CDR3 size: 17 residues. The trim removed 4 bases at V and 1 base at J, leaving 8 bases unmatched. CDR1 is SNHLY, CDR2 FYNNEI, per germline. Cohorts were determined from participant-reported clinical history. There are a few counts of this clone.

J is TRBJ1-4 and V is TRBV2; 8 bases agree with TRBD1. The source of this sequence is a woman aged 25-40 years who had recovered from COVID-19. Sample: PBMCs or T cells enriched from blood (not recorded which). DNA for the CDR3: TGTGCCAGCAGTGGAATGGCGACAGGGGAAACTAATGAAAAACTGTTTTTT. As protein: CASSGMATGETNEKLFF.